One and the same sample provided the 7 T cell receptor beta chains below, sequenced in a study of shared clonotypes between healthy human individuals (dated by TCRdb to 2018 to 2021). The receptor library was made with the immunoSEQ multiplex PCR assay. Sourced from immuneACCESS, this table was stored by TCRdb with only in-frame sequences that have V and J called. A share of the clones is absent; for the studies checked, an unresolved V gene accounts for under half, and the remainder has no known explanation. In all, the sample holds a few million clones, and roughly 92% of those were seen once. Around 0.14% of the sample lies in the top ten. The sample taken for sequencing was naive CD4+ T cells sorted from blood. What this sample's cell subset or site label stands for: CD45RA+ positively selected. The receptors originated from a man between 18 and 29 years old in good health.

This chain connects TRBV6-6 to TRBJ1-2; D is unclear. The CDR3 has 11 amino acids. CDR1 is MNHNY and CDR2 is SVGAGI in the germline V gene (reference sequence). V lost 4 bases and J 8 bases, leaving 8 bases between the germline ends. The CDR3 protein is CASSSPGGYTF. CDR3 nucleotide sequence: TGTGCCAGCAGTTCCCCGGGGGGCTACACCTTC.

The V and J genes are TRBV7-2 and TRBJ2-3, with 8 nucleotides matching TRBD2. The trim removed 0 bases at V and 1 base at J, leaving 9 bases unmatched. Per the germline V gene, CDR1 is SGHTA and CDR2 is FQGNSA. The CDR3 covers 18 residues. CDR3 in DNA: TGTGCCAGCAGCTTAGCGGGGGTAGCGGGGCTAGGCACAGATACGCAGTATTTT. Translation gives CASSLAGVAGLGTDTQYF.

Remarks on this clone: In the same sample, other DNA sequences code for this CDR3. This chain uses TRBV10-3 with TRBJ2-7; 9 bases agree with TRBD2. This CDR3 comprises 15 residues. Germline CDR1 is ENHRY and CDR2 is SYGVKD. Unmatched junction bases numbered 5, after V lost 4 bases and J lost 1 base. CDR3 in DNA: TGTGCCATCAGTGTGGGTCTAGCGGGATCCTACGAGCAGTACTTC. Its protein is CAISVGLAGSYEQYF.

This clone came up once. The CDR3 loop is CASIKSGSTDTQYF. In nucleotides, the CDR3 is TGTGCCAGCATAAAGAGCGGGAGCACAGATACGCAGTATTTT. The chain couples TRBV2 to TRBJ2-3, with D possibly TRBD2 on 6 matching bases. V lost 7 bases to trimming and J lost 0 bases, with 11 bases between them. This CDR3 spans 14 amino acids. Germline-derived CDR1 and CDR2 are SNHLY and FYNNEI.

The chain has TRBV4-3 and TRBJ2-2, with 8 bases matching TRBD2. This CDR3 is built from 15 residues. CDR1 and CDR2 from the germline V gene are LGHNA and YSLEER. V lost 4 bases to trimming and J lost 6 bases; unmatched junction nucleotides: 7. Written as DNA, the CDR3 is TGCGCCAGCAGCCCCATGGGACTAGAATCCGGGGAGCTGTTTTTT. It encodes CASSPMGLESGELFF.

The CDR3 nucleotides are TGCGCCAGCAGTCTCACCGGGACGGGCGGCTCTGGAAACACCATATATTTT. Its translation: CASSLTGTGGSGNTIYF. The chain uses TRBV23-1 and TRBJ1-3; D might be TRBD1 (5 bases). TRBV23-1 is filed as an ORF, its function uncertain. CDR3 length: 17 amino acids. V lost 4 bases and J lost 0, with 16 bases in between.

The chain joins TRBV7-9 to TRBJ1-1; no definite D call. Germline V gene lookup returns CDR1 SEHNR and CDR2 FQNEAQ (reference sequence). This CDR3 comprises 14 residues. The V gene lost 2 bases and the J gene lost 1 base, with 8 bases spanning the gap. The CDR3 DNA is TGTGCCAGCAGCTTATATCCAGAGAACACTGAAGCTTTCTTT. Protein: CASSLYPENTEAFF.